These T cell receptor beta chains were read from a single sample in a study of molecular identifiers for immune sequencing clone quantification. TCRdb re-called the PCR reads through MiXCR, storing one row per CDR3 protein. Of fewer than 25,000 distinct CDR3 sequences listed, 20% to 25% are singletons. The material sequenced was naive CD8+ T cells from blood, with Jurkat cell RNA spiked in. The receptors were sampled from a human donor in good health. Some libraries in this study had Jurkat cell RNA spiked in. The CDR3 runs from the conserved cysteine through the conserved F or W. The D gene is left open where the match is weak. Clone size, where shown, is once, few, many, or a class for clones that have expanded.

TRBD2 few TRBJ2-2 TRBV12-3/TRBV12-4 CASMGEREHGELFF TGTGCCAGCATGGGGGAGCGGGAGCACGGGGAGCTGTTTTTT
. . TRBJ2-1 TRBV28 CASRWRSSYNEQFF TGTGCCAGCAGGTGGCGGAGTTCCTACAATGAGCAGTTCTTC
. . TRBJ2-7 TRBV20-1 CSAIGTDEQYF TGCAGTGCTATCGGTACGGACGAGCAGTACTTC
TRBD1 . TRBJ2-7 TRBV28 CARSLLQDRHYEQYF TGTGCCAGAAGTTTATTACAGGACAGGCACTACGAGCAGTACTTC
. . TRBJ1-5 TRBV29-1 CSVGSGFEPQHF TGCAGCGTTGGTTCGGGGTTTGAGCCCCAGCATTTT
. . TRBJ1-5 TRBV7-8 CASSLAVGTNLNQPQHF TGTGCCAGCAGCTTAGCGGTAGGGACAAACCTCAATCAGCCCCAGCATTTT
. many TRBJ2-1 TRBV7-9 CASSPKGIWFF TGTGCCAGCAGCCCAAAAGGTATATGGTTCTTC
TRBD1 many TRBJ2-5 TRBV13 CASSLGDRVETQYF TGTGCCAGCAGCTTAGGAGACAGGGTAGAGACCCAGTACTTC
. few TRBJ1-6 TRBV28 CASSLSGGFISPLHF TGTGCCAGCAGTTTAAGTGGGGGTTTTATTTCACCCCTCCACTTT
TRBD1 . TRBJ2-5 TRBV9 CASSEIGGRETQYF TGTGCCAGCAGCGAAATAGGGGGCCGGGAGACCCAGTACTTC
. . TRBJ2-7 TRBV7-8 CASSPFSVYEQCF TGTGCCAGCAGCCCGTTCTCGGTTTACGAGCAGTGCTTC
TRBD1 many TRBJ1-2 TRBV12-3/TRBV12-4 CASSLGDRGGYTF TGTGCCAGCAGTTTAGGGGACAGGGGCGGCTACACCTTC
TRBD1 . TRBJ2-5 TRBV7-2 CASSFRDSFQETQYF TGTGCCAGCAGCTTCCGGGACAGTTTTCAAGAGACCCAGTACTTC
TRBD1 many TRBJ2-3 TRBV15 CATSRGQGMGTDTQYF TGTGCCACCAGCAGAGGACAGGGGATGGGCACAGATACGCAGTATTTT
TRBD1 many TRBJ2-1 TRBV28 CASSLPKETGTAYNEQFF TGTGCCAGCAGTTTACCAAAGGAAACCGGGACAGCCTACAATGAGCAGTTCTTC
. medium-sized TRBJ1-6 TRBV4-1 CASSPGQSYNSPLHF TGCGCCAGCAGCCCCGGACAGAGCTATAATTCACCCCTCCACTTT
. few TRBJ2-1 TRBV7-9 CASSLTGESYNEQFF TGTGCCAGCAGCTTAACGGGAGAAAGCTACAATGAGCAGTTCTTC
. many TRBJ2-2 TRBV29-1 CSVETRVAGELFF TGCAGCGTCGAGACGAGGGTGGCCGGGGAGCTGTTTTTT
TRBD2 many TRBJ2-1 TRBV4-1 CASSQERRGAGASSYNEQFF TGCGCCAGCAGCCAAGAACGTAGGGGTGCGGGAGCATCGTCCTACAATGAGCAGTTCTTC
. . TRBJ2-1 TRBV11-2 CASSPRQVYNEQFF TGTGCCAGCAGCCCGCGACAGGTATACAATGAGCAGTTCTTC
. few TRBJ2-3 TRBV7-8 CASSSRADTQYF TGTGCCAGCAGCTCAAGAGCAGATACGCAGTATTTT
. . TRBJ2-7 TRBV6-2/TRBV6-3 CASTDTFYEQYF TGTGCCAGCACCGACACCTTCTACGAGCAGTACTTC
. few TRBJ2-2 TRBV19 CASSMEDTGELFF TGTGCCAGTAGTATGGAAGACACCGGGGAGCTGTTTTTT
. many TRBJ1-6 TRBV27 CASSLATATPLHF TGTGCCAGCAGTTTAGCGACAGCTACACCCCTCCACTTT
. medium-sized TRBJ2-7 TRBV7-2 CASSFGGAIYEQYF TGTGCCAGCAGCTTTGGGGGGGCGATCTACGAGCAGTACTTC
TRBD2 . TRBJ2-7 TRBV5-6 CASSTSGAPYEQYF TGTGCCAGCAGCACTAGCGGAGCTCCCTACGAGCAGTACTTC
. few TRBJ2-7 TRBV27 CANARGRPEQYF TGTGCCAACGCCAGGGGTCGGCCCGAGCAGTACTTC
. many TRBJ2-7 TRBV18 CASSLTGRAAYEQYF TGTGCCAGCTCACTTACGGGCAGGGCTGCCTACGAGCAGTACTTC
. many TRBJ2-3 TRBV29-1 CSVDISEDTQYF TGCAGCGTTGATATCTCGGAGGATACGCAGTATTTT
. many TRBJ2-7 TRBV28 CASSPQWGRDSYEQYF TGTGCCAGCAGTCCCCAATGGGGACGCGACTCCTACGAGCAGTACTTC
. many TRBJ2-3 TRBV28 CASSLRTDTQYF TGTGCCAGCAGCCTCCGGACAGATACGCAGTATTTT
. many TRBJ2-2 TRBV20-1 CSARELNTGELFF TGCAGTGCTAGGGAGCTGAACACCGGGGAGCTGTTTTTT
TRBD1 . TRBJ2-7 TRBV9 CASSVGDSSNEQYF TGTGCCAGCAGCGTAGGGGACAGCTCCAACGAGCAGTACTTC
. many TRBJ2-7 TRBV28 CASSPRDQHTAYEQYF TGTGCCAGTTCACCCCGGGATCAACATACAGCATACGAGCAGTACTTC
TRBD2 many TRBJ2-3 TRBV7-3 CASSGGLPADTQYF TGTGCCAGCAGCGGGGGACTACCAGCAGATACGCAGTATTTT
. many TRBJ2-3 TRBV29-1 CSVVGEGSADTQYF TGCAGCGTTGTGGGGGAAGGGTCTGCAGATACGCAGTATTTT
. many TRBJ2-7 TRBV4-3 CASSQQEGGDRRTLYEQYF TGCGCCAGCAGCCAGCAAGAAGGGGGGGACAGGCGAACCCTCTACGAGCAGTACTTC
TRBD2 few TRBJ2-3 TRBV10-1 CASSVAGVADTQYF TGCGCCAGCAGTGTCGCGGGAGTTGCGGATACGCAGTATTTT
TRBD1 medium-sized TRBJ2-2 TRBV6-2/TRBV6-3 CASSRQGRTGELFF TGTGCCAGCAGTAGACAGGGACGAACCGGGGAGCTGTTTTTT
. many TRBJ2-7 TRBV29-1 CSVLAYGHYEQYF TGCAGCGTCCTTGCATACGGACACTACGAGCAGTACTTC
TRBD1 few TRBJ2-7 TRBV7-6 CASSSGQGTSYEQYF TGTGCCAGCAGCTCCGGACAGGGAACGTCCTACGAGCAGTACTTC
TRBD1 . TRBJ1-1 TRBV28 CASSFVRTGVPGAFF TGTGCCAGCAGTTTTGTTCGGACAGGGGTCCCTGGAGCTTTCTTT
. medium-sized TRBJ2-7 TRBV7-6 CASSATRGYGSYEQYF TGTGCCAGCAGCGCCACGAGGGGATACGGGTCCTACGAGCAGTACTTC
TRBD2 many TRBJ2-7 TRBV6-5 CASRGLAGGPYYEQYF TGTGCCAGCAGGGGACTAGCGGGAGGGCCCTACTACGAGCAGTACTTC
. few TRBJ2-3 TRBV7-8 CASNLFSGVTDTQYF TGTGCCAGCAACTTATTTTCCGGGGTTACAGATACGCAGTATTTT
TRBD1 many TRBJ2-7 TRBV6-2/TRBV6-3 CASSYTGTGGEQYF TGTGCCAGCAGTTACACCGGGACAGGGGGCGAGCAGTACTTC
. once TRBJ2-2 TRBV2 CASSAGQKIAGELFF TGTGCCAGCAGCGCAGGACAGAAAATTGCCGGGGAGCTGTTTTTT
. few TRBJ2-1 TRBV6-2/TRBV6-3 CASERGGFEQFF TGTGCCAGCGAGAGGGGTGGGTTCGAGCAGTTCTTC
. many TRBJ1-4 TRBV6-6 CASSYDRGREVF TGTGCCAGCAGTTACGATCGGGGGAGGGAGGTTTTT